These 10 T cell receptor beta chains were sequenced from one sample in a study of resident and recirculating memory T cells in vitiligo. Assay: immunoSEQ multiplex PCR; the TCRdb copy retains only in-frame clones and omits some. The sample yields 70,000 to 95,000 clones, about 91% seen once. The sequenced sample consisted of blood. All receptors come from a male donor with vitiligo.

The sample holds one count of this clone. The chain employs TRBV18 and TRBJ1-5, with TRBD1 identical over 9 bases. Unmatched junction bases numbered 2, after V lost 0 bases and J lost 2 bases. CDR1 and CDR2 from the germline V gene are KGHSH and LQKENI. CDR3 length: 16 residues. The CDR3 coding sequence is TGTGCCAGCTCACCACCGGGACAGGGCGGCAATCAGCCCCAGCATTTT. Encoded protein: CASSPPGQGGNQPQHF. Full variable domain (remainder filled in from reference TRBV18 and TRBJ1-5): NAGVMQNPRHLVRRRGQEARLRCSPMKGHSHVYWYRQLPEEGLKFMVYLQKENIIDESGMPKERFSAEFPKEGPSILRIQQVVRGDSAAYFCASSPPGQGGNQPQHFGDGTRLSIL.

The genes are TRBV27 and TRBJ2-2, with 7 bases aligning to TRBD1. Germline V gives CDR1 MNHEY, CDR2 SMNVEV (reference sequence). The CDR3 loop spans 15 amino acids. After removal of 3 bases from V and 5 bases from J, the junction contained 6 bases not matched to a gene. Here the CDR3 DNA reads TGTGCCAGCAGTTTGACAGGGATGGGGACCGGGGAGCTGTTTTTT. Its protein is CASSLTGMGTGELFF.

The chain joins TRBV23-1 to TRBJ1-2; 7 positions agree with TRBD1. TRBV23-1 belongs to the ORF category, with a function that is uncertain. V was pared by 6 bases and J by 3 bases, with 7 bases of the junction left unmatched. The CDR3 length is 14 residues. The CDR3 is CASSGDSRHYGYTF. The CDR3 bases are TGCGCCAGCAGCGGGGACAGCAGACACTATGGCTACACCTTC.

CDR3 bases: TGTGCCAGCAGCTTGGAGGGCAGGGGGTCGTTCGGCTACACCTTC. It specifies CASSLEGRGSFGYTF. J is TRBJ1-2 and V is TRBV5-5, with 7 bases fitting TRBD1. Germline V gives CDR1 SGHKS, CDR2 YYEKEE (reference sequence). This CDR3 spans 15 amino acids. Trimming removed 0 bases from V and 8 bases from J; junction bases left unmatched: 10.

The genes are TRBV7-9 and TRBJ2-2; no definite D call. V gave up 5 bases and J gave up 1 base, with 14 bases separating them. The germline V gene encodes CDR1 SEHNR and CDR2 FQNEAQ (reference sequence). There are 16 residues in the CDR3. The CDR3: CASSDIVAVNTGELFF. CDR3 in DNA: TGTGCCAGCAGCGACATCGTCGCAGTGAACACCGGGGAGCTGTTTTTT.

The CDR3 loop reads CASSRGTGKINEQFF. As DNA, the CDR3 is TGTGCCAGCTCTAGGGGGACAGGGAAGATCAATGAGCAGTTCTTC. The gene calls are TRBV7-7 and TRBJ2-1; 9 positions agree with TRBD1. This CDR3 has 15 amino acids. Germline CDR1 and CDR2: SSHAT and FNYEAQ (reference sequence). The ends lost 8 bases at V and 6 bases at J; junction bases unmatched: 11.

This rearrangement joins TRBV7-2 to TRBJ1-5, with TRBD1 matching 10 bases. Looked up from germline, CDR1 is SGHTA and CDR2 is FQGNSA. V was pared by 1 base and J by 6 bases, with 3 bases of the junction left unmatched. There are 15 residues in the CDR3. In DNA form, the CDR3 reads TGTGCCAGCAGCTTAGAGACAGGGGGCTTTCAGCCCCAGCATTTT. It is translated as CASSLETGGFQPQHF.

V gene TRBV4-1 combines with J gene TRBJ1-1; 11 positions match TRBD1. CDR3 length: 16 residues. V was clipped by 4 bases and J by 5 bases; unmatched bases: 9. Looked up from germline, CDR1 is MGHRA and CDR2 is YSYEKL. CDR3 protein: CASSPRTGGPGTEAFF. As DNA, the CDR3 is TGCGCCAGCAGCCCCCGGACAGGGGGCCCGGGAACTGAAGCTTTCTTT.

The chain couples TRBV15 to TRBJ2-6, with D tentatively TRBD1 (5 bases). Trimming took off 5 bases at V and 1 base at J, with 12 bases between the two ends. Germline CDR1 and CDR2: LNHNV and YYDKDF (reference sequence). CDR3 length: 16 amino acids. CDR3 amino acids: CATSARQGSGANVLTF. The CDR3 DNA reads TGTGCCACCAGCGCAAGGCAGGGTTCTGGGGCCAACGTCCTGACTTTC.

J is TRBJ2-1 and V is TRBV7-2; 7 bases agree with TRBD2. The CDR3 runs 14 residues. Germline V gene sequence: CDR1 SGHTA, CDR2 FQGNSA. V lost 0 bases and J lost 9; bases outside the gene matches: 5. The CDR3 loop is CASSLAGGEGEQFF. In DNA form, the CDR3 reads TGTGCCAGCAGCTTAGCGGGAGGGGAGGGTGAGCAGTTCTTC.